This T cell receptor beta chain was identified during a study of CD8 T cells in Susac syndrome. V shed 0 bases and J 2 bases; nucleotides not matched to a gene: 12. CDR3 size: 18 residues. The germline gives CDR1 DFQATT, CDR2 SNEGSKA (reference sequence). After extraction with the RNeasy kit, roughly 0.45 to 1 ug of the RNA was reverse transcribed using random hexamers. Each CDR3 protein gets one entry after TCRdb re-called the immunoSEQ multiplex PCR reads with MiXCR. The data show some 190,000 distinct CDR3 sequences, 85% to 95% seen once. The chain has TRBV20-1 and TRBJ2-1, with TRBD1 matching over 8 bases. This receptor was identified in a human donor with Susac syndrome. The material sequenced was CD4+ T cells from PBMCs. The DNA for the CDR3 is TGCAGTGCTAGAGACCTCGTCCTAACAGGGGGTCCCTACAATGAGCAGTTCTTC. Translated, it gives CSARDLVLTGGPYNEQFF.